Following are 28 T cell receptor beta chains from one sample sequenced in a study of identical twins. TCRdb re-called the 5' RACE reads with MiXCR, one entry per CDR3 protein. Of roughly 710,000 distinct CDR3 sequences listed, around 6.1% are singletons. Sequenced sample: naive T cells sorted from blood. These receptor sequences come from a man between 18 and 35 years old in good health.

This clonotype has a handful of counts. The V gene is TRBV5-1, the J gene TRBJ2-4, with D tentatively TRBD2 (6 bases). Germline values: CDR1 SGHRS, CDR2 YFSETQ. The V end was cut by 3 bases, the J end by 8 bases, with 15 bases between. The CDR3 is 14 amino acids. The CDR3 protein is CASSSGGTWDIQYF. CDR3 sequence (DNA): TGCGCCAGCAGCTCCGGCGGGACGTGGGACATTCAGTACTTC.

This clonotype has ten or more counts. The chain carries TRBV29-1 and TRBJ2-1; D gene ambiguous. This CDR3 is built from 13 residues. The germline V and J ends were trimmed by 3 bases and 3 bases, with 9 bases remaining between them. Germline CDR1 and CDR2: SQVTM and ANQGSEA. The CDR3 here is CSVERTLYNEQFF. For the CDR3, the DNA is TGCAGCGTTGAGCGGACCCTCTACAATGAGCAGTTCTTC.

This clonotype was observed at least ten times. This chain links TRBV12-3 or TRBV12-4 with TRBJ2-3; D is ambiguous. CDR3 length: 13 amino acids. The V gene lost 5 bases and the J gene lost 4 bases, with 10 bases spanning the gap. The CDR3 bases are TGTGCCAGCAGTCCTCGGTGGTCAGATACGCAGTATTTT. It yields the protein CASSPRWSDTQYF.

This clonotype was counted ten times or more. The rearrangement uses TRBV12-3 or TRBV12-4 and TRBJ1-6, with 7 bases that match TRBD1. This CDR3 contains 15 residues. The trim removed 6 bases at V and 9 bases at J, leaving 11 bases unmatched. Written as DNA, the CDR3 is TGTGCCAGCAGACCCGATACAGGGGTTGTTTCACCCCTCCACTTT. It specifies CASRPDTGVVSPLHF.

This clonotype was found many times. This chain links TRBV12-3 or TRBV12-4 with TRBJ2-5, with 7 bases lining up with TRBD1. With V trimmed by 7 bases and J by 3 bases, 11 bases remained unmatched. The length of the CDR3 is 15 residues. Written as DNA, the CDR3 is TGTGCCAGCAAAACCAGACAGGGCGCGAAAGAGACCCAGTACTTC. This codes for CASKTRQGAKETQYF.

The V and J genes are TRBV11-2 and TRBJ1-1, with TRBD1 as a possible D gene (5 bases). V lost 3 bases to trimming and J lost 1 base, with 18 bases between them. Germline V gene data show CDR1 as SGHAT and CDR2 as FQNNGV. The CDR3 is 17 amino acids. DNA of the CDR3: TGTGCCAGCAGCTTTATATTAACTGCCGGGGCGAACACTGAAGCTTTCTTT. It specifies CASSFILTAGANTEAFF. Full variable domain (outside the CDR3, taken from reference TRBV11-2 and TRBJ1-1): EAGVAQSPRYKIIEKRQSVAFWCNPISGHATLYWYQQILGQGPKLLIQFQNNGVVDDSQLPKDRFSAERLKGVDSTLKIQPAKLEDSAVYLCASSFILTAGANTEAFFGQGTRLTVV.

This clonotype was seen repeatedly, ten times or more. V is TRBV29-1 and J is TRBJ2-3; D perhaps matches TRBD2 (5 bases). The ends were cut back, 8 bases at V and 3 bases at J, with 9 bases in the middle. This CDR3 has 11 amino acids. Per germline, CDR1 SQVTM and CDR2 ANQGSEA. The CDR3 protein is CSIGVTDTQYF. CDR3 nucleotides: TGCAGCATCGGGGTAACAGATACGCAGTATTTT.

J is TRBJ2-5 and V is TRBV27; TRBD1 aligns across 7 bases. Germline V gene data show CDR1 as MNHEY and CDR2 as SMNVEV (reference sequence). The CDR3 runs 14 residues. V shed 5 bases and J 1 base; nucleotides not matched to a gene: 4. CDR3 sequence: CASSGTVTQETQYF. The CDR3 region has the DNA TGTGCCAGCAGTGGGACAGTGACCCAAGAGACCCAGTACTTC.

This clonotype was detected many times. The chain joins TRBV5-1 to TRBJ2-1; 9 bases are shared with TRBD1. This CDR3 has 15 amino acids. Germline loops: CDR1 SGHRS, CDR2 YFSETQ. With 5 bases clipped from V and 7 bases from J, the junction kept 10 bases outside the gene matches. CDR3 DNA sequence: TGCGCCAGCAGGCTAGACAGGGGGTTGAGTAATGAGCAGTTCTTC. It specifies CASRLDRGLSNEQFF.

This chain joins TRBV4-1 and TRBJ1-1; D not resolved. CDR1 and CDR2 (germline): MGHRA, YSYEKL. The germline V and J ends were trimmed by 3 bases and 6 bases, with 8 bases remaining between them. This CDR3 has 12 amino acids. The CDR3 spells CASSHHSPEAFF. CDR3 coding DNA: TGCGCCAGCAGCCACCATTCACCTGAAGCTTTCTTT.

Comments on this clonotype: This could be a read error, since a much larger clone is one nucleotide away. The conserved phenylalanine or tryptophan normally closing the CDR3 is absent here, so this likely arose from a read error. This chain uses TRBV6-5 with TRBJ1-1; a possible D gene is TRBD1 (5 bases). CDR1 is MNHEY and CDR2 is SVGAGI in the germline V gene. CDR3 length: 14 amino acids. Trimming left V 2 bases short and J 3 bases short, with 10 bases between. For the CDR3, the DNA is TGTGCCAGCAGTTACGCAACAGGAGACACTGAAGCTTTCTCT. Translation: CASSYATGDTEAFS.

The CDR3: CASRHVSYNEQFF. The CDR3 coding sequence is TGTGCCAGTAGGCATGTGTCCTACAATGAGCAGTTCTTC. The J gene is TRBJ2-1, the V gene TRBV19; no reliable D call. The CDR3 sequence is 13 residues long. V shed 6 bases and J shed 1 base, with 7 bases lying between them. Germline values: CDR1 LNHDA, CDR2 SQIVND (reference sequence).

This clonotype showed up many times. This chain links TRBV20-1 with TRBJ2-5; tentative D call: TRBD1 (5 bases). CDR3 length: 15 amino acids. Trimming removed 0 bases from V and 0 bases from J, with 11 bases in between. Per the germline V gene, CDR1 is DFQATT and CDR2 is SNEGSKA (reference sequence). CDR3 amino acids: CSARDGQANQETQYF. The CDR3 coding sequence is TGCAGTGCTAGAGATGGACAAGCAAACCAAGAGACCCAGTACTTC.

J is TRBJ1-5 and V is TRBV6-2 or TRBV6-3; 9 bases fit TRBD1. Germline V gives CDR1 MNHEY, CDR2 SVGEGT. V gave up 2 bases and J gave up 5 bases; unmatched junction bases: 19. The CDR3 totals 20 residues. The CDR3 bases are TGTGCCAGCAGTTACGCCCCGCCGGACAGGGGAGGCGCGTCGGATCAGCCCCAGCATTTT. Protein product: CASSYAPPDRGGASDQPQHF.

This clonotype was seen ten or more times. V and J are TRBV12-3 or TRBV12-4 and TRBJ1-6; D is perhaps TRBD1 (5 bases). V shed 11 bases and J shed 7 bases, with 18 bases lying between them. The CDR3 sequence is 14 residues long. CDR3 amino acids: CASTPRDENSPLHF. The CDR3 DNA is TGTGCCTCAACTCCCCGGGACGAGAATTCACCCCTCCACTTT.

This clonotype was counted many times. This chain uses TRBV12-3 or TRBV12-4 with TRBJ2-7; D may be TRBD1 or TRBD2 (5 bases each). The CDR3 consists of 14 residues. V shed 6 bases and J shed 5 bases, with 17 bases lying between them. The CDR3 nucleotides read TGTGCCAGCAGGCTAGCTGGGGGTCTCCACGAGCAGTACTTC. Amino acids: CASRLAGGLHEQYF.

This clonotype was recorded many times. The chain recombines TRBV6-1 with TRBJ2-7; TRBD1 matches at 8 bases. The CDR3 length is 14 residues. Trimming cost V 7 bases and J 0 bases; bases outside gene matches: 5. Germline V gene sequence: CDR1 MNHNS, CDR2 SASEGT. The CDR3 sequence is CASTNTGGSYEQYF. In DNA, the CDR3 is TGTGCCAGCACCAACACAGGGGGCTCCTACGAGCAGTACTTC.

This clonotype came up a few times. CDR3 in DNA: TGTGCCTGGAGTGTAAAGGGGCGGGGGCGAACAGATACGCAGTATTTT. Translating gives CAWSVKGRGRTDTQYF. This sequence joins TRBV30 and TRBJ2-3; D might be TRBD2 (7 bases). The CDR3 is 16 amino acids. With 0 bases removed from V and 3 bases from J, the gap between germline ends came to 16 bases. Germline values: CDR1 GTSNPN, CDR2 SVGIG (reference sequence).

This clonotype was seen at least ten times. The gene calls are TRBV12-3 or TRBV12-4 and TRBJ2-5; tentative D call: TRBD1 (6 bases). There are 14 residues in the CDR3. Trimming cost V 3 bases and J 0 bases, with 8 bases left between them. CDR3 bases: TGTGCCAGCAGTTTGGGACACAACCAAGAGACCCAGTACTTC. Translating it yields CASSLGHNQETQYF.

This clonotype was seen ten or more times. The genes are TRBV27 and TRBJ2-7; D may be TRBD1 (6 bases). Trimming removed 4 bases from V and 3 bases from J, with 16 bases in between. The CDR3 has 15 amino acids. CDR1 and CDR2 from the germline V gene are MNHEY and SMNVEV (reference sequence). CDR3 bases: TGTGCCAGCAGTTCTCTCGGGACAAATTTCTACGAGCAGTACTTC. Translation gives CASSSLGTNFYEQYF.

This clonotype was found many times. The CDR3 spells CSAPGPGGSNEQFF. CDR3 sequence (DNA): TGCAGTGCCCCGGGTCCAGGTGGGAGCAATGAGCAGTTCTTC. The chain is built from TRBV20-1 and TRBJ2-1; maybe TRBD2 (5 bases). The CDR3 runs to 14 residues. V lost 6 bases and J 6 bases, leaving 18 bases between the germline ends. CDR1 is DFQATT and CDR2 is SNEGSKA in the germline V gene (reference sequence).

This clonotype was detected only a few times. This rearrangement joins TRBV12-3 or TRBV12-4 to TRBJ2-5; TRBD2 aligns across 12 bases. J was trimmed by 11 bases and V by 5 bases; bases with no gene match: 9. This CDR3 comprises 14 residues. The DNA of the CDR3 is TGTGCCAGCAGTCCCCAAGGACTAGCGGGACCTCAGTACTTC. Its translation: CASSPQGLAGPQYF.

The V gene is TRBV6-2 or TRBV6-3, the J gene TRBJ2-4; possible D gene TRBD2, 6 bases. The CDR3 totals 12 residues. V lost 2 bases and J 15 bases, leaving 14 bases between the germline ends. CDR1 MNHEY and CDR2 SVGEGT come from the germline V gene. The CDR3 sequence: CASSYPAGFRYF. CDR3 bases: TGTGCCAGCAGTTACCCCGCGGGATTTAGGTACTTC.

This clonotype has just a few counts. The chain employs TRBV11-2 and TRBJ2-7; 11 bases align to TRBD2. The CDR3 is made up of 15 amino acids. The V segment lost 2 bases and the J segment 4 bases; nucleotides outside the gene matches: 4. CDR1 is SGHAT, CDR2 FQNNGV, per germline. The CDR3 protein is CASSLSLAGGYEQYV. For the CDR3, the DNA is TGTGCCAGCAGCTTAAGTTTAGCGGGAGGGTACGAGCAGTACGTC.

This clonotype was counted a few times. The chain couples TRBV3-1 to TRBJ2-4; D perhaps matches TRBD1 (6 bases). V gave up 5 bases and J gave up 2 bases, with 10 bases separating them. Germline V lookup: CDR1 LGHDT, CDR2 YNNKEL (reference sequence). There are 14 residues in the CDR3. The CDR3 DNA sequence: TGTGCCAGCAGCGTACAGGGTCCCAAAAACATTCAGTACTTC. Translating it yields CASSVQGPKNIQYF.

This chain links TRBV24-1 with TRBJ1-5; a weak D match, TRBD1 (6 bases). V lost 9 bases, J lost 3 bases, and 11 bases lay in between. The CDR3 is 13 amino acids. Germline V gene lookup returns CDR1 KGHDR and CDR2 SFDVKD. CDR3: CATSGQNNQPQHF. CDR3 bases: TGTGCCACCTCCGGACAGAACAATCAGCCCCAGCATTTT.

This clonotype was detected ten times or more. The chain has TRBV5-1 and TRBJ1-2; tentative D call: TRBD1 (5 bases). Germline assignment: CDR1 SGHRS and CDR2 YFSETQ. The CDR3 extends over 14 amino acids. The germline V and J ends were trimmed by 2 bases and 0 bases, with 8 bases remaining between them. The CDR3 sequence: CASSFREANYGYTF. The CDR3 DNA sequence: TGCGCCAGCAGCTTCAGGGAAGCTAACTATGGCTACACCTTC. Combining the CDR3 with reference TRBV5-1 and TRBJ1-2 gives the whole variable domain KAGVTQTPRYLIKTRGQQVTLSCSPISGHRSVSWYQQTPGQGLQFLFEYFSETQRNKGNFPGRFSGRQFSNSRSEMNVSTLELGDSALYLCASSFREANYGYTFGSGTRLTVV.

The chain has TRBV7-9 and TRBJ2-7; possible D gene TRBD2, 5 bases. Deletions cut 10 bases from V and 6 bases from J, with 16 bases between. This CDR3 spans 12 amino acids. Germline V lookup: CDR1 SEHNR, CDR2 FQNEAQ (reference sequence). CDR3 amino acids: CATSLGGPEQYF. CDR3 coding DNA: TGTGCCACAAGTCTCGGCGGGCCCGAGCAGTACTTC.